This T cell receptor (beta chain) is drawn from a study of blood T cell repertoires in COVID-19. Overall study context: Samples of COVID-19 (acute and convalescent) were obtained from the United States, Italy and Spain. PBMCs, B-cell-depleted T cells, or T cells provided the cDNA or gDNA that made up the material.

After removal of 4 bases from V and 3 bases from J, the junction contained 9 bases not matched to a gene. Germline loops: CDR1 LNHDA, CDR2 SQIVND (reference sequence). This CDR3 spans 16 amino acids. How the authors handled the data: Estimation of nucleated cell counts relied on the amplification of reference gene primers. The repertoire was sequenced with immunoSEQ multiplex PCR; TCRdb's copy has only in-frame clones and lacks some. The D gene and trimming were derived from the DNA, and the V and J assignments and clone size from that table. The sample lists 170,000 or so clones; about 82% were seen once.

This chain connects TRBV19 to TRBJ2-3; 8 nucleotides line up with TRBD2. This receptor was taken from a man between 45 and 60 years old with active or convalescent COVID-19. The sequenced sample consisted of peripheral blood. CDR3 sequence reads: CASSNLAGEGTDTQYF. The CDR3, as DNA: TGTGCCAGTAGTAATCTAGCGGGCGAAGGGACAGATACGCAGTATTTT.